These T cell receptor beta chains were read from a single sample in a study of technical replicates of blood from four donors. Libraries were prepared by immunoSEQ multiplex PCR; TCRdb keeps only in-frame clonotypes and omits some of them. The sample carries about 83,000 clones, just under 95% recorded once. Sequencing input: T cells isolated from PBMCs. The receptors were sampled from a human donor in good health. CDR3s include the opening cysteine and the closing phenylalanine or tryptophan. The order of the fields is J gene, clone size, D gene, V gene, CDR3 protein, CDR3 DNA. The D gene is left open where the match is weak. Clone size, where shown, is once, few, many, or a class for clones that have expanded.

j_gene: TRBJ2-3; abundance: -; d_gene: -; v_gene: TRBV27; CDR3aa: CASSASTDTQYF; CDR3nt: TGTGCCAGCAGTGCCTCTACGGATACGCAGTATTTT
j_gene: TRBJ2-1; abundance: -; d_gene: -; v_gene: TRBV19; CDR3aa: CASSILVGQSSYNEQFF; CDR3nt: TGTGCCAGTAGTATTTTAGTCGGACAGAGCTCCTACAATGAGCAGTTCTTC
j_gene: TRBJ2-3; abundance: -; d_gene: TRBD1; v_gene: TRBV5-1; CDR3aa: CASSSDPRDRGTDTQYF; CDR3nt: TGCGCCAGCAGCTCTGACCCTCGGGACAGGGGGACAGATACGCAGTATTTT
j_gene: TRBJ1-5; abundance: once; d_gene: -; v_gene: TRBV4-1; CDR3aa: CASSHQGLSHQPQHF; CDR3nt: TGCGCCAGCAGCCATCAGGGCCTGTCACATCAGCCCCAGCATTTT
j_gene: TRBJ1-2; abundance: -; d_gene: TRBD1; v_gene: TRBV2; CDR3aa: CASRDTGVGYGYTF; CDR3nt: TGTGCCAGCAGAGATACAGGGGTCGGCTATGGCTACACCTTC
j_gene: TRBJ2-6; abundance: -; d_gene: -; v_gene: TRBV28; CDR3aa: CAIERHSGANVLTF; CDR3nt: TGTGCCATCGAGCGGCACTCTGGGGCCAACGTCCTGACTTTC
j_gene: TRBJ2-1; abundance: -; d_gene: -; v_gene: TRBV4-1; CDR3aa: CASSPETDYNEQFF; CDR3nt: TGCGCCAGCAGCCCCGAGACAGACTACAATGAGCAGTTCTTC
j_gene: TRBJ1-1; abundance: -; d_gene: -; v_gene: TRBV19; CDR3aa: CASLDKAGTTEAFF; CDR3nt: TGTGCCAGTTTAGACAAAGCGGGTACCACTGAAGCTTTCTTT
j_gene: TRBJ2-7; abundance: -; d_gene: -; v_gene: TRBV7-3; CDR3aa: CASSSQQGVHEQYF; CDR3nt: TGTGCCAGCAGCTCCCAACAGGGAGTCCACGAGCAGTACTTC
j_gene: TRBJ2-3; abundance: -; d_gene: -; v_gene: TRBV11-2; CDR3aa: CASSLRRRGGTDTQYF; CDR3nt: TGTGCCAGCAGCTTACGCCGGAGGGGAGGAACAGATACGCAGTATTTT
j_gene: TRBJ2-3; abundance: -; d_gene: -; v_gene: TRBV28; CDR3aa: CASSLYSPGTQYF; CDR3nt: TGTGCCAGCAGTTTATACTCGCCAGGTACGCAGTATTTT
j_gene: TRBJ2-1; abundance: -; d_gene: -; v_gene: TRBV29-1; CDR3aa: CSESRERRDEQFF; CDR3nt: TGCAGCGAATCGAGGGAGCGGAGGGATGAGCAGTTCTTC
j_gene: TRBJ1-6; abundance: -; d_gene: TRBD1; v_gene: TRBV6-5; CDR3aa: CASSYSGQKNSPLHF; CDR3nt: TGTGCCAGCAGTTACTCGGGACAGAAGAATTCACCCCTCCACTTT
j_gene: TRBJ2-1; abundance: -; d_gene: -; v_gene: TRBV29-1; CDR3aa: CSVEKAAPSSYNEQFF; CDR3nt: TGCAGCGTTGAAAAAGCGGCGCCTAGCTCCTACAATGAGCAGTTCTTC
j_gene: TRBJ1-6; abundance: -; d_gene: -; v_gene: TRBV7-6; CDR3aa: CASRDRIDNSPLHF; CDR3nt: TGTGCCAGTCGAGACAGGATAGATAATTCACCCCTCCACTTT